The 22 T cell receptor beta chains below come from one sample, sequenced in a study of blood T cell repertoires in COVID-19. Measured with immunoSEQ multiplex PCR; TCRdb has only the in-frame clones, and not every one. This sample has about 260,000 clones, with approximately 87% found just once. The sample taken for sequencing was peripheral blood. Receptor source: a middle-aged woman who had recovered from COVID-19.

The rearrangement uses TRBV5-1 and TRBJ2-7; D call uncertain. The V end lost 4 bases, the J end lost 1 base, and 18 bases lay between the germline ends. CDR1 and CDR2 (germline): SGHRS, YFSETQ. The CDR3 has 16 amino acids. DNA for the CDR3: TGCGCCAGCAGCGTCCAAACGGGTAAGCCTTCCTACGAGCAGTACTTC. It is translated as CASSVQTGKPSYEQYF.

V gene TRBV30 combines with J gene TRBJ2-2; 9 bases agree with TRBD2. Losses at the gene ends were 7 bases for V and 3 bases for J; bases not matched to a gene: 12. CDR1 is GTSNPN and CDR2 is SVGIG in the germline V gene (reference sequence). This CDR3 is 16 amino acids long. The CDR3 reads CAFQRGAWSDTGELFF. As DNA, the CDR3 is TGTGCCTTCCAGCGGGGGGCATGGAGTGACACCGGGGAGCTGTTTTTT.

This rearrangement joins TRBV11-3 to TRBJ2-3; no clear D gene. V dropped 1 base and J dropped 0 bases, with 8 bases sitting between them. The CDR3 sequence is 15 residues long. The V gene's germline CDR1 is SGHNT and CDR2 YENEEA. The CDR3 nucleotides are TGTGCCAGCAGCTTAGGGAGACTTAGCACAGATACGCAGTATTTT. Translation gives CASSLGRLSTDTQYF.

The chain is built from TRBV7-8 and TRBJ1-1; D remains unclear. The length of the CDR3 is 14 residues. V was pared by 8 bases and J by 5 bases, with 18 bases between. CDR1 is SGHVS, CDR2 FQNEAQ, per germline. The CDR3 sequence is CASSRGLGETEAFF. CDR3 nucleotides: TGTGCCAGCTCAAGAGGGTTGGGTGAAACTGAAGCTTTCTTT.

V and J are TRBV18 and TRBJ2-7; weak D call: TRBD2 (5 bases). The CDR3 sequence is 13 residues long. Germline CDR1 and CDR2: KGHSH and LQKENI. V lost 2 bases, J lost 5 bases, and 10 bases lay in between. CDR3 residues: CASSPSLRDEQYF. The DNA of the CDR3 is TGTGCCAGCTCACCAAGTCTGAGGGACGAGCAGTACTTC.

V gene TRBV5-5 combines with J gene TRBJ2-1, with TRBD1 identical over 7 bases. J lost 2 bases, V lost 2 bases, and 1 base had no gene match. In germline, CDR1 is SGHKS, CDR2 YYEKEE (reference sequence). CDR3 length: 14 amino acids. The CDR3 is CASSLGQAYNEQFF. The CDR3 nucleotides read TGTGCCAGCAGCTTAGGACAGGCCTACAATGAGCAGTTCTTC.

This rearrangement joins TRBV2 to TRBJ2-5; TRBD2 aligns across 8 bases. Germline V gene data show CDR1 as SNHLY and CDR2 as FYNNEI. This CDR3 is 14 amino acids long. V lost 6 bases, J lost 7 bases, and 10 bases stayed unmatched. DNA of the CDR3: TGTGCCAGCAGCAGGGACGGGGGGGCTGGGACCCAGTACTTC. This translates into CASSRDGGAGTQYF.

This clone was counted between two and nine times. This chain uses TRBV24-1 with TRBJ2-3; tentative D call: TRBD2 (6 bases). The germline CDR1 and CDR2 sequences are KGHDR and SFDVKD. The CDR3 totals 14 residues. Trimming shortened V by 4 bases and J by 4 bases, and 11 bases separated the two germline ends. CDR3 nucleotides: TGTGCCACCAGTGACGGAGGGGCCCCAGATACGCAGTATTTT. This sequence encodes CATSDGGAPDTQYF.

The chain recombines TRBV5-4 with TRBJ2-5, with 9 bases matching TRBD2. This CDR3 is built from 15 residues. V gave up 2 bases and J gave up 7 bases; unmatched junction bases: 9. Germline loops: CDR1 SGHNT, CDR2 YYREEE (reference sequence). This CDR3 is CASSFGGGAPRTQYF. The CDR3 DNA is TGTGCCAGCAGCTTCGGCGGGGGGGCCCCAAGGACCCAGTACTTC.

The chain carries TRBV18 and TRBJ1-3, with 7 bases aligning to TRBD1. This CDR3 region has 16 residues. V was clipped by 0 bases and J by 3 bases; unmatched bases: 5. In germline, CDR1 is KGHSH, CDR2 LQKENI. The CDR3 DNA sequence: TGTGCCAGCTCACCACCGCTTGCAGGGGGTGGAAACACCATATATTTT. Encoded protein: CASSPPLAGGGNTIYF.

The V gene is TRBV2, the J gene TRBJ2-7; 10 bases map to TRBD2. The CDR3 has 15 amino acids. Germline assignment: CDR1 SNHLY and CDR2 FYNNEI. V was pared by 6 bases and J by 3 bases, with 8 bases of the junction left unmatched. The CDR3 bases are TGTGCCAGCAGGGAGCGGGGGGGCCCAGGCTACGAGCAGTACTTC. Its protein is CASRERGGPGYEQYF.

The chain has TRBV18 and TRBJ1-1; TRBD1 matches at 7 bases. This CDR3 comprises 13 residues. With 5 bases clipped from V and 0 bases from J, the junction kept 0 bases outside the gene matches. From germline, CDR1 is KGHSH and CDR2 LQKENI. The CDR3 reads CASSGTVNTEAFF. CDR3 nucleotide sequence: TGTGCCAGCTCAGGGACAGTGAACACTGAAGCTTTCTTT.

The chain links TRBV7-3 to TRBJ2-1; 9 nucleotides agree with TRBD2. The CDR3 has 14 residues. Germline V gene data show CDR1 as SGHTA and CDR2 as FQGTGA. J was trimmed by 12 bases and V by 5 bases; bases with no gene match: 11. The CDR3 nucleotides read TGTGCCAGCAGCCCCACGATTAGCGGGGGAGGGCAGTTCTTC. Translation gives CASSPTISGGGQFF.

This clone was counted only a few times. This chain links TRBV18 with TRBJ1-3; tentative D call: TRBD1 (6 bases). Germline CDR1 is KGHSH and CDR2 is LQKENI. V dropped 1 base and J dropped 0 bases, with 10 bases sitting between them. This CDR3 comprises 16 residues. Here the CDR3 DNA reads TGTGCCAGCTCACCACGGGGGCAGGGCTCTGGAAACACCATATATTTT. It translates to CASSPRGQGSGNTIYF.

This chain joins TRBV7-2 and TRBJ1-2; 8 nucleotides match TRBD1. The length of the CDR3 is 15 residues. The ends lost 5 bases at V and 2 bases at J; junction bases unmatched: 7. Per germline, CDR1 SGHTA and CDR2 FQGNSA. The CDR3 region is CASSGDRLRNYGYTF. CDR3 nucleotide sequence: TGTGCCAGCAGCGGGGACAGGCTAAGGAACTATGGCTACACCTTC.

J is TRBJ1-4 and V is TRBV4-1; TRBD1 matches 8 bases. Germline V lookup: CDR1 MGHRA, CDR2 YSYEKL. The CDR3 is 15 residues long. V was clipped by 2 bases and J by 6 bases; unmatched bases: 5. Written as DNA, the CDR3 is TGCGCCAGCAGCCAACCGGACAGGGATGATGAAAAACTGTTTTTT. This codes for CASSQPDRDDEKLFF.

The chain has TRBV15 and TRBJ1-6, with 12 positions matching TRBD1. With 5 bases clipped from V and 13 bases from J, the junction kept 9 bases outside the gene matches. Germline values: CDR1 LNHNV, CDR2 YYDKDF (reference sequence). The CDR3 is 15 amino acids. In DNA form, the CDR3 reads TGTGCCACCAGCGGAGCCGGGACAGGGGGCTCGCCCCTCCACTTT. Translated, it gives CATSGAGTGGSPLHF.

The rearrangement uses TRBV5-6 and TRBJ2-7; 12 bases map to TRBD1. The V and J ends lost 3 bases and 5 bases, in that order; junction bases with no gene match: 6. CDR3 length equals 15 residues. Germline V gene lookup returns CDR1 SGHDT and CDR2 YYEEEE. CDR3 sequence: CASSSGQGALNEQYF. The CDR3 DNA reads TGTGCCAGCAGCTCGGGACAGGGGGCGCTTAACGAGCAGTACTTC.

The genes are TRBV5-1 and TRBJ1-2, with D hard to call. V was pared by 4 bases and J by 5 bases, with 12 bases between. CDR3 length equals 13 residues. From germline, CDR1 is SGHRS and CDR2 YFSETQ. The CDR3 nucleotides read TGCGCCAGCAGCCAGGAAGGTCCTTATGGCTACACCTTC. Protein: CASSQEGPYGYTF.

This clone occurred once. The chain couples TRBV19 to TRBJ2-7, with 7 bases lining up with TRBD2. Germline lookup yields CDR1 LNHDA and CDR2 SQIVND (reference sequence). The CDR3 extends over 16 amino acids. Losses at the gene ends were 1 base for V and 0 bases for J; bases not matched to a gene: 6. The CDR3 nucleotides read TGTGCCAGTAGTATAGGGGGAGGGCGGGGCTCCTACGAGCAGTACTTC. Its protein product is CASSIGGGRGSYEQYF.

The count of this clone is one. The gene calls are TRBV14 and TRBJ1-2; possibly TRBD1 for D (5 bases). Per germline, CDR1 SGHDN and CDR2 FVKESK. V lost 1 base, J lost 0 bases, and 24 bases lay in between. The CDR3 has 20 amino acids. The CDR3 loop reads CASSQGSRRKDTPTNYGYTF. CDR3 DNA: TGTGCCAGCAGCCAAGGTAGTCGAAGGAAGGACACTCCTACTAACTATGGCTACACCTTC.

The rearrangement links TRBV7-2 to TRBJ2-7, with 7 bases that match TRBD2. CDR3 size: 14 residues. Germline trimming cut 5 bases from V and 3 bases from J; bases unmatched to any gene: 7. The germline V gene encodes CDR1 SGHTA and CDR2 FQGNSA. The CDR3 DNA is TGTGCCAGCAGCCCTGGGGGGGTCCTCTACGAGCAGTACTTC. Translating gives CASSPGGVLYEQYF.